This note documents a single T cell receptor beta chain sequence. Its antigen is still unknown. The data originate from a study of CD8 T cells in ankylosing spondylitis. Study conclusions and caveats: Prior work had noted some motif variants in reactive arthritis blood and synovial fluid.

With 1 base removed from V and 5 bases from J, the gap between germline ends came to 8 bases. The CDR3 has 14 amino acids. CDR1 and CDR2 from the germline V gene are SGHVS and FQNEAQ. From the 5' RACE reads, TCRdb called clonotypes with MiXCR, one entry per CDR3 protein. The table shows some 17,000 distinct CDR3 sequences, with around 8% occurring only once. This clonotype was obtained from a male donor with ankylosing spondylitis or in good health (not recorded which). Source material: blood. This chain connects TRBV7-8 to TRBJ2-2; D is uncertain. As DNA, the CDR3 is TGTGCCAGCAGCTTAGTTCGGCAAACCGGGGAGCTGTTTTTT. It yields the protein CASSLVRQTGELFF.